This T cell receptor (beta chain) was retrieved from a study of vaccination and CD4 T cells after COVID-19. V lost 0 bases and J 3 bases, leaving 9 bases between the germline ends. Germline V gene lookup returns CDR1 DFQATT and CDR2 SNEGSKA (reference sequence). The CDR3 contains 14 residues. This clonotype has just a few counts. Its cognate antigen is unknown. CD4+ T cells that had been cultured provided DNA sequenced with the Oncomine TCR Beta short-read assay. One entry per CDR3 protein, called by TCRdb with MiXCR from the PCR reads. Of roughly 22,000 distinct CDR3 sequences in the sample, 30% to 35% were seen once. The treatment: roughly 10-day PBMC culture with coronavirus spike peptide pools or control peptides (ViraFEST assay).

V gene TRBV20-1 combines with J gene TRBJ1-3; D not certain. This receptor was identified in a human donor with COVID-19. Sequenced input: cultured CD4+ T cells from blood. The chain's CDR3 is CSARDLQSGNTIYF. The CDR3 nucleotides are TGCAGTGCTAGAGATCTGCAGAGTGGAAACACCATATATTTT.